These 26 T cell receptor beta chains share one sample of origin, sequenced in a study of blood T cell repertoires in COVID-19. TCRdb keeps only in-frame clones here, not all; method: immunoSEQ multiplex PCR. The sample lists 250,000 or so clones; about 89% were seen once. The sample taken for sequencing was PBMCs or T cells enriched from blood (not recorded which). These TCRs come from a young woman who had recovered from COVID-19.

The CDR3 protein is CASSVGGTDTQYF. Here the CDR3 DNA reads TGTGCCAGCAGCGTAGGAGGTACGGATACGCAGTATTTT. The chain is built from TRBV5-4 and TRBJ2-3, with a possible D match to TRBD2 (5 bases). The length of the CDR3 is 13 residues. Trimming took 4 bases from V and 6 from J, leaving 12 bases between them. Germline V gene data show CDR1 as SGHNT and CDR2 as YYREEE (reference sequence). Complete variable domain (other parts from reference TRBV5-4 and TRBJ2-3): ETGVTQSPTHLIKTRGQQVTLRCSSQSGHNTVSWYQQALGQGPQFIFQYYREEENGRGNFPPRFSGLQFPNYSSELNVNALELDDSALYLCASSVGGTDTQYFGPGTRLTVL.

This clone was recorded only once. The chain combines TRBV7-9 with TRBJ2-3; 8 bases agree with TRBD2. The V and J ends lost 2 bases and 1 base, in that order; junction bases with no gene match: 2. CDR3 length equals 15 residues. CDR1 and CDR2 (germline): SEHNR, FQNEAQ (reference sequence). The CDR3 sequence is CASSLMTSGTDTQYF. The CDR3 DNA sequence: TGTGCCAGCAGCTTAATGACTAGCGGCACAGATACGCAGTATTTT.

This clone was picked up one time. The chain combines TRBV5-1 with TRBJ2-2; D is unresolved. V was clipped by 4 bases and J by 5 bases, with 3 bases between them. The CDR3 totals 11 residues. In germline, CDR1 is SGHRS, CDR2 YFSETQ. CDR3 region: CASSETGELFF. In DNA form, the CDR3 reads TGCGCCAGCAGCGAGACCGGGGAGCTGTTTTTT.

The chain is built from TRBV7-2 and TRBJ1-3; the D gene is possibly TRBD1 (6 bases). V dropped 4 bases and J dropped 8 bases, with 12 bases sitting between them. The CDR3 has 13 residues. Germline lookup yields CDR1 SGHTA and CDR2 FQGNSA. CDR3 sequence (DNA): TGTGCCAGCAGCTCACAGGGCAGACACACCATATATTTT. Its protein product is CASSSQGRHTIYF.

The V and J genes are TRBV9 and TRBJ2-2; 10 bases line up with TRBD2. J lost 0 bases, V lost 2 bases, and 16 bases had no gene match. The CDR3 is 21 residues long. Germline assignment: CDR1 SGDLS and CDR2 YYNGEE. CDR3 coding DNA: TGTGCCAGCAGCGTCGGACGGGGAGCGGGAGGGCCTCGTGCGAACACCGGGGAGCTGTTTTTT. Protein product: CASSVGRGAGGPRANTGELFF.

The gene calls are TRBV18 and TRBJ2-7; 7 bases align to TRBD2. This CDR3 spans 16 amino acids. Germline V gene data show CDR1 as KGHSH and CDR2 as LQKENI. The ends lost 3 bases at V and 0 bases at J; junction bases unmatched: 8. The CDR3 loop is CASSPFGLAASYEQYF. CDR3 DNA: TGTGCCAGCTCACCTTTTGGGCTAGCGGCCTCCTACGAGCAGTACTTC.

The chain's CDR3 is CASSPLGLAEGGDNEQFF. The CDR3, as DNA: TGTGCCAGCAGTCCGCTCGGACTAGCGGAAGGGGGGGACAATGAGCAGTTCTTC. The rearrangement uses TRBV28 and TRBJ2-1, with TRBD2 identical over 10 bases. CDR1 is MDHEN, CDR2 SYDVKM, per germline. CDR3 length equals 18 residues. V lost 5 bases and J lost 5; bases outside the gene matches: 15.

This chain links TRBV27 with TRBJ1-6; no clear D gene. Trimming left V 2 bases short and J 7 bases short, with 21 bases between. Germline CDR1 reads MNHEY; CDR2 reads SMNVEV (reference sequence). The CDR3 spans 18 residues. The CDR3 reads CASSLEGLWTGRNSPLHF. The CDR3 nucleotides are TGTGCCAGCAGTTTAGAAGGTCTGTGGACGGGGAGGAATTCACCCCTCCACTTT.

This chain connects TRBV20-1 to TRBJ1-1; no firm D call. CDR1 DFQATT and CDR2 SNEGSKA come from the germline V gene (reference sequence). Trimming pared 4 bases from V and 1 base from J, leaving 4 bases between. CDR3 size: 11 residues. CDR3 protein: CSATRNTEAFF. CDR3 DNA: TGCAGTGCTACCAGGAACACTGAAGCTTTCTTT.

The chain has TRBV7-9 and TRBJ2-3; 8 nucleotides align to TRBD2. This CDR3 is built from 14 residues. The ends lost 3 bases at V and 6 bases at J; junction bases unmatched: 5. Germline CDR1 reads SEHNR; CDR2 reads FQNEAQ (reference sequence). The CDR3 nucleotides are TGTGCCAGCAGCTTCAGCGGGGGAGGGGATACGCAGTATTTT. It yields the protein CASSFSGGGDTQYF.

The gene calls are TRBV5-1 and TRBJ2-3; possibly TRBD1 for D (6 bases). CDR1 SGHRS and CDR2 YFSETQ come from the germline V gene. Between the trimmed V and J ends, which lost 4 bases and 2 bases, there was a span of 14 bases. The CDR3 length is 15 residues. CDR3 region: CASSPQGPTTDTQYF. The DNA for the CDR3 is TGCGCCAGCAGCCCCCAGGGGCCCACCACAGATACGCAGTATTTT.

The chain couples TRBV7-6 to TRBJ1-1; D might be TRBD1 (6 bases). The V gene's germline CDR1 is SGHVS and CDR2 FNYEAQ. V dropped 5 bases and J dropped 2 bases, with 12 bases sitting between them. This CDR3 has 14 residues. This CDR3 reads CASSHQGLNTEAFF. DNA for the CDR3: TGTGCCAGCAGCCACCAGGGGCTCAACACTGAAGCTTTCTTT.

The CDR3 nucleotides read TGTGCCAGCAGTTCGGGACAGGGGATCTACGAGCAGTACTTC. This encodes CASSSGQGIYEQYF. V usage is TRBV27 and J usage is TRBJ2-7, with TRBD1 identical over 10 bases. This CDR3 has 14 residues. Trimming cost V 4 bases and J 3 bases; bases outside gene matches: 3. In germline, CDR1 is MNHEY, CDR2 SMNVEV (reference sequence).

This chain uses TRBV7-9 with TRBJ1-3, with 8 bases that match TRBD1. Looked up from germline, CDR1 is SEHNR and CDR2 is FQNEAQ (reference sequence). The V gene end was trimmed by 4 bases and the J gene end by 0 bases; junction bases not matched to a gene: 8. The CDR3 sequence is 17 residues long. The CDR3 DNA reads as TGTGCCAGCAGCTCCCTCCGGGACAGGAACTCTGGAAACACCATATATTTT. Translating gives CASSSLRDRNSGNTIYF.

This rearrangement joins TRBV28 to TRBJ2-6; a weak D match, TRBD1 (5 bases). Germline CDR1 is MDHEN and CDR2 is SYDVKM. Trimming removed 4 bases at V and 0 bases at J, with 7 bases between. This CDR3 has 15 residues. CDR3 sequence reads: CASSSDNSGANVLTF. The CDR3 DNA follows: TGTGCCAGCAGTTCGGACAACTCTGGGGCCAACGTCCTGACTTTC.

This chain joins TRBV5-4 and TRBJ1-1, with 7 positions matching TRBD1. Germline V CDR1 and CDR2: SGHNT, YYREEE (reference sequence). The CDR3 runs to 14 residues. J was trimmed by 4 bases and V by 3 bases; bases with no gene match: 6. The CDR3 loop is CASSWATGRTEAFF. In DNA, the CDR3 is TGTGCCAGCAGCTGGGCGACAGGGCGCACTGAAGCTTTCTTT.

CDR3 in amino acids: CASSLPGINQPQHF. The CDR3 DNA follows: TGTGCCAGCAGCTTACCAGGGATCAATCAGCCCCAGCATTTT. The chain is built from TRBV7-9 and TRBJ1-5; tentatively, D is TRBD1 (5 bases). V lost 2 bases and J 3 bases, leaving 8 bases between the germline ends. The germline V gene has CDR1 SEHNR and CDR2 FQNEAQ (reference sequence). This CDR3 is 14 amino acids long.

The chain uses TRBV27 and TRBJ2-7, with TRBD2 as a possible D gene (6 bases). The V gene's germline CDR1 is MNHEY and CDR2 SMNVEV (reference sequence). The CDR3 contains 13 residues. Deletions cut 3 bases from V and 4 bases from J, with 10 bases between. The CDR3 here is CASSLDYRYEQYF. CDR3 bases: TGTGCCAGCAGTTTGGACTACCGGTACGAGCAGTACTTC.

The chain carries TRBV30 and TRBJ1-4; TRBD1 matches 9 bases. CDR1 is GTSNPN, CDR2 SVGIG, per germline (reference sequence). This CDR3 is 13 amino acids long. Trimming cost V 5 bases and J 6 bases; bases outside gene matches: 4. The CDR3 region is CAWGQGRDEKLFF. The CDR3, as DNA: TGTGCCTGGGGACAGGGGAGGGATGAAAAACTGTTTTTT.

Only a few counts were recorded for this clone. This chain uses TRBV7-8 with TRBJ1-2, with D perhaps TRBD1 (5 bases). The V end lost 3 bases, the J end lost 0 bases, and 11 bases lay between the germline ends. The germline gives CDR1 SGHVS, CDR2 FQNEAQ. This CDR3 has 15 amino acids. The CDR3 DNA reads TGTGCCAGCAGCTTCGACAGAATAGCTAACTATGGCTACACCTTC. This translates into CASSFDRIANYGYTF.

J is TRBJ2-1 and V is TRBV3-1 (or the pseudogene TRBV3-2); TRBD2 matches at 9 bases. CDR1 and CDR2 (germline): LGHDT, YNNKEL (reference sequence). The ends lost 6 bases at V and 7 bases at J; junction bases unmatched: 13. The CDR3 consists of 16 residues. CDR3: CASSGPLAGGLNEQFF. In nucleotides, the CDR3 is TGTGCCAGCAGTGGACCACTGGCGGGGGGGCTGAATGAGCAGTTCTTC.

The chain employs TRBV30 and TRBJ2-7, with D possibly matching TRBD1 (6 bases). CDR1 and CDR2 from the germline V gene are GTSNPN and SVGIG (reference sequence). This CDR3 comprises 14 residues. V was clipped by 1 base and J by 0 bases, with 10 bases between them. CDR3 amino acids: CAWSGQETSYEQYF. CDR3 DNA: TGTGCCTGGAGTGGACAGGAAACCTCCTACGAGCAGTACTTC.

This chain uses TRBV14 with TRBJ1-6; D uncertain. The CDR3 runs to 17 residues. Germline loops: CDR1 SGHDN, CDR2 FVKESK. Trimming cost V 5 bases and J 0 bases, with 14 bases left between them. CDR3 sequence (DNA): TGTGCCAGCAGCGGTCCTCGCGGTAGCTCCTATAATTCACCCCTCCACTTT. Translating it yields CASSGPRGSSYNSPLHF. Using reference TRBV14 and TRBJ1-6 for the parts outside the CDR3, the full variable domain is EAGVTQFPSHSVIEKGQTVTLRCDPISGHDNLYWYRRVMGKEIKFLLHFVKESKQDESGMPNNRFLAERTGGTYSTLKVQPAELEDSGVYFCASSGPRGSSYNSPLHFGNGTRLTVT.

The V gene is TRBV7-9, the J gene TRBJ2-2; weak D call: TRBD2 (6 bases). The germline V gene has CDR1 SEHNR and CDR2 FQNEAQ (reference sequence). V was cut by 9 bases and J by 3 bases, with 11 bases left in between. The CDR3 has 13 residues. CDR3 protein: CASSGDYTGELFF. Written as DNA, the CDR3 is TGTGCCAGTAGCGGAGATTACACCGGGGAGCTGTTTTTT.

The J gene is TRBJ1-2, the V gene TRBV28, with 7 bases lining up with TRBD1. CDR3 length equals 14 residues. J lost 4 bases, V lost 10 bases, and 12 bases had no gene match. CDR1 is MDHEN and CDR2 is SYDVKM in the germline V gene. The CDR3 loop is CAMSEGGTAYGYTF. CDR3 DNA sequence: TGTGCCATGTCTGAGGGTGGGACAGCCTATGGCTACACCTTC.

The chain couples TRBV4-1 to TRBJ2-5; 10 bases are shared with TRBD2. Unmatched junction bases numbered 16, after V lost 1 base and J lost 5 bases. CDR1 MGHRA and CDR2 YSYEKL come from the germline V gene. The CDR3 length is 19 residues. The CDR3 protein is CASSQGRVSSGRAGETQYF. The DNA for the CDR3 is TGCGCCAGCAGCCAAGGGAGAGTTTCAAGCGGGAGGGCAGGGGAGACCCAGTACTTC.